The 29 T cell receptor beta chains reported below all come from one sample, sequenced in a study of siplizumab effects on memory and regulatory T cells. The protocol was immunoSEQ multiplex PCR, while the TCRdb copy is restricted to in-frame clones and leaves out a portion. Seen here are more than 85,000 clones, 80% to 95% observed once, and the top ten hold approximately 1.2%. Sequenced: CD4+ T cells sorted from blood. Source of these receptors: a human donor in good health.

This clone was seen just once. The chain carries TRBV6-6 and TRBJ2-7, with 8 bases identical to TRBD2. Germline V gene lookup returns CDR1 MNHNY and CDR2 SVGAGI (reference sequence). With 7 bases clipped from V and 5 bases from J, the junction kept 10 bases outside the gene matches. This CDR3 comprises 14 residues. The CDR3, as DNA: TGTGCCAGCACGCAAGGGACTAGTGGCAACGAGCAGTACTTC. This translates into CASTQGTSGNEQYF.

The chain is built from TRBV14 and TRBJ2-7; perhaps TRBD2 as D (6 bases). V lost 2 bases to trimming and J lost 2 bases, with 19 bases between them. The CDR3 covers 17 residues. Germline lookup yields CDR1 SGHDN and CDR2 FVKESK. This chain's CDR3 is CASSQQKGLSGPYEQYF. The CDR3 bases are TGTGCCAGCAGCCAACAAAAAGGACTATCGGGGCCCTACGAGCAGTACTTC.

The V gene is TRBV25-1, the J gene TRBJ2-3; D unresolved. The CDR3 loop spans 14 amino acids. Per germline, CDR1 MGHDK and CDR2 SYGVNS. Trimming took off 5 bases at V and 0 bases at J, with 9 bases between the two ends. CDR3 nucleotide sequence: TGTGCCAGCAGTTGGCACGGAAGCACAGATACGCAGTATTTT. It codes for CASSWHGSTDTQYF.

The chain uses TRBV2 and TRBJ2-5, with 8 bases fitting TRBD2. Trimming removed 3 bases from V and 3 bases from J; junction bases left unmatched: 6. This CDR3 has 15 amino acids. CDR1 and CDR2 from the germline V gene are SNHLY and FYNNEI. The CDR3 DNA follows: TGTGCCAGCAGTGAGATTAGCGGGAAAAAAGAGACCCAGTACTTC. This translates into CASSEISGKKETQYF.

The chain carries TRBV11-3 and TRBJ2-3; 8 nucleotides line up with TRBD1. Trimming removed 5 bases from V and 1 base from J; junction bases left unmatched: 5. The CDR3 covers 15 residues. Germline assignment: CDR1 SGHNT and CDR2 YENEEA. The CDR3: CASSQGQGGTDTQYF. The DNA of the CDR3 is TGTGCCAGCAGCCAAGGACAGGGAGGCACAGATACGCAGTATTTT.

This clone has a handful of counts. This chain's CDR3 is CASSSGSGGVWHTF. The DNA for the CDR3 is TGCGCCAGCAGCTCCGGTTCAGGGGGCGTGTGGCACACCTTC. The chain couples TRBV5-1 to TRBJ1-2; TRBD1 matches 8 bases. V lost 3 bases to trimming and J lost 12 bases; unmatched junction nucleotides: 13. The CDR3 is 14 residues long. CDR1 and CDR2 (germline): SGHRS, YFSETQ.

To note about this clone: This same CDR3 is encoded by further DNA sequences in the sample. V is TRBV7-9 and J is TRBJ1-1; D is unclear. V gave up 1 base and J gave up 1 base, with 4 bases separating them. The germline gives CDR1 SEHNR, CDR2 FQNEAQ (reference sequence). The CDR3 length is 13 residues. In DNA form, the CDR3 reads TGTGCCAGCAGCTTAGGGCAGAACACTGAAGCTTTCTTT. Amino acids: CASSLGQNTEAFF.

The J gene is TRBJ1-1, the V gene TRBV5-4; D gene unclear. The CDR3 runs to 15 residues. The ends were cut back, 0 bases at V and 2 bases at J, with 11 bases in the middle. Germline V gene lookup returns CDR1 SGHNT and CDR2 YYREEE (reference sequence). CDR3: CASSLGSQINTEAFF. Written as DNA, the CDR3 is TGTGCCAGCAGCTTGGGGTCCCAAATTAACACTGAAGCTTTCTTT. Full variable domain (missing parts from reference TRBV5-4 and TRBJ1-1): ETGVTQSPTHLIKTRGQQVTLRCSSQSGHNTVSWYQQALGQGPQFIFQYYREEENGRGNFPPRFSGLQFPNYSSELNVNALELDDSALYLCASSLGSQINTEAFFGQGTRLTVV.

This chain joins TRBV6-5 and TRBJ1-4; 7 bases are shared with TRBD1. The trim removed 6 bases at V and 0 bases at J, leaving 4 bases unmatched. The germline V gene encodes CDR1 MNHEY and CDR2 SVGAGI. The CDR3 consists of 15 residues. CDR3 DNA: TGTGCCAGCAGAACCGACAGGGCAACTAATGAAAAACTGTTTTTT. It yields the protein CASRTDRATNEKLFF.

The gene calls are TRBV5-4 and TRBJ2-5; a weak D match, TRBD2 (5 bases). V dropped 1 base and J dropped 1 base, with 8 bases sitting between them. Germline CDR1 is SGHNT and CDR2 is YYREEE (reference sequence). This CDR3 is 14 amino acids long. CDR3 region: CASSLPGIQETQYF. CDR3 bases: TGTGCCAGCAGCTTGCCGGGAATCCAAGAGACCCAGTACTTC.

V is TRBV5-1 and J is TRBJ1-2; D not resolved. The CDR3 contains 17 residues. Germline values: CDR1 SGHRS, CDR2 YFSETQ. The V and J ends lost 4 bases and 2 bases respectively, with 21 bases between them. The CDR3 DNA follows: TGCGCCAGCAGCCCGAGGGTGTCAGAAATTTTCAACTATGGCTACACCTTC. It encodes CASSPRVSEIFNYGYTF.

The DNA of the CDR3 is TGTGCCAGCAGGGTCGTCGGGGAGCTGTTTTTT. It is translated as CASRVVGELFF. The chain carries TRBV7-9 and TRBJ2-2; D unresolved. CDR1 SEHNR and CDR2 FQNEAQ come from the germline V gene (reference sequence). Trimming removed 6 bases from V and 7 bases from J, with 6 bases in between. The CDR3 covers 11 residues.

This sequence joins TRBV28 and TRBJ1-2, with 7 bases that match TRBD1. J gave up 8 bases and V 3 bases, and 12 bases lay outside the gene matches. The CDR3 spans 15 residues. Germline CDR1 is MDHEN and CDR2 is SYDVKM. CDR3 nucleotide sequence: TGTGCCAGCAGTTTTCTGAGACAGGGAGGACTAGGCTACACCTTC. This codes for CASSFLRQGGLGYTF.

This chain connects TRBV7-3 to TRBJ1-1, with D unresolved. This CDR3 is built from 13 residues. V was clipped by 2 bases and J by 5 bases, with 9 bases between them. CDR1 and CDR2 from the germline V gene are SGHTA and FQGTGA. The CDR3 bases are TGTGCCAGCAGCTTAGGTGCATCTACTGAAGCTTTCTTT. Residues: CASSLGASTEAFF.

V usage is TRBV5-1 and J usage is TRBJ2-6; D is undetermined. The CDR3 has 15 amino acids. Trimming cost V 6 bases and J 1 base, with 11 bases left between them. Germline V gene data show CDR1 as SGHRS and CDR2 as YFSETQ. The CDR3 region has the DNA TGCGCCAGCAAAACAATCCAGTCTGGGGCCAACGTCCTGACTTTC. It is translated as CASKTIQSGANVLTF.

The chain links TRBV20-1 to TRBJ2-7; TRBD1 aligns across 8 bases. V gave up 6 bases and J gave up 6 bases; unmatched junction bases: 1. Germline CDR1 DFQATT, CDR2 SNEGSKA (reference sequence). The CDR3 contains 10 residues. The CDR3 loop is CSARGPEQYF. CDR3 nucleotide sequence: TGCAGTGCCAGGGGGCCCGAGCAGTACTTC.

This CDR3 reads CASSAIFRGHEQYF. In DNA form, the CDR3 reads TGTGCCAGCAGTGCCATTTTTCGAGGGCACGAGCAGTACTTC. V and J are TRBV6-5 and TRBJ2-7, with a tentative D call TRBD2 (5 bases). CDR1 is MNHEY, CDR2 SVGAGI, per germline. Trimming shortened V by 5 bases and J by 5 bases, and 16 bases separated the two germline ends. CDR3 length equals 14 residues.

The chain carries TRBV5-1 and TRBJ2-3; perhaps D is TRBD1 or TRBD2 (7 bases each). Trimming removed 2 bases at V and 1 base at J, with 11 bases between. Germline CDR1 and CDR2: SGHRS and YFSETQ. The CDR3 consists of 15 residues. CDR3 nucleotide sequence: TGCGCCAGCAGCTTAGCGGGACAGCGCACAGATACGCAGTATTTT. Residues: CASSLAGQRTDTQYF.

This chain links TRBV5-5 with TRBJ2-2; D is unclear. CDR3 size: 12 residues. The germline V and J ends were trimmed by 4 bases and 2 bases, with 3 bases remaining between them. Germline V gene lookup returns CDR1 SGHKS and CDR2 YYEKEE (reference sequence). CDR3: CASSRNTGELFF. CDR3 DNA: TGTGCCAGCAGCCGTAACACCGGGGAGCTGTTTTTT.

J is TRBJ2-1 and V is TRBV7-8; 10 bases agree with TRBD1. With 5 bases clipped from V and 8 bases from J, the junction kept 12 bases outside the gene matches. From germline, CDR1 is SGHVS and CDR2 FQNEAQ. This CDR3 has 16 residues. The DNA of the CDR3 is TGTGCCAGCAGCCCTATACCGGGACAGGGGATCGATGAGCAGTTCTTC. Its protein is CASSPIPGQGIDEQFF.

The chain has TRBV7-9 and TRBJ1-1, with TRBD1 as a possible D gene (6 bases). The CDR3 contains 15 residues. Per germline, CDR1 SEHNR and CDR2 FQNEAQ (reference sequence). With 6 bases removed from V and 5 bases from J, the gap between germline ends came to 19 bases. The CDR3 coding sequence is TGTGCCAGCAGGGCGCGGGCTCAGGGACATACTGAAGCTTTCTTT. It translates to CASRARAQGHTEAFF.

The V call is TRBV28, the J call TRBJ1-2; D gene uncertain. Germline CDR1 is MDHEN and CDR2 is SYDVKM. CDR3 size: 13 residues. The V end lost 0 bases, the J end lost 4 bases, and 6 bases lay between the germline ends. CDR3 amino acids: CASSLWGGYGYTF. DNA for the CDR3: TGTGCCAGCAGTTTATGGGGCGGCTATGGCTACACCTTC.

The V and J genes are TRBV5-1 and TRBJ2-7; 10 bases agree with TRBD1. CDR1 and CDR2 from the germline V gene are SGHRS and YFSETQ. The CDR3 has 16 amino acids. The ends lost 0 bases at V and 7 bases at J; junction bases unmatched: 10. CDR3 amino acids: CASSLDGTGETMEQYF. As DNA, the CDR3 is TGCGCCAGCAGCTTGGATGGGACAGGGGAAACGATGGAGCAGTACTTC.

The chain combines TRBV7-9 with TRBJ2-7; D is undetermined. The CDR3 runs to 12 residues. V was pared by 1 base and J by 5 bases, with 6 bases between. In germline, CDR1 is SEHNR, CDR2 FQNEAQ (reference sequence). The CDR3 DNA follows: TGTGCCAGCAGCTTAGTGGCCAACGAGCAGTACTTC. This encodes CASSLVANEQYF.

DNA of the CDR3: TGTGCCAGCAGCCTCGTTGGGGAGGGTTTAGATGGCTACACCTTC. Encoded protein: CASSLVGEGLDGYTF. The chain is built from TRBV6-6 and TRBJ1-2; D is ambiguous. The CDR3 has 15 residues. Germline lookup yields CDR1 MNHNY and CDR2 SVGAGI (reference sequence). The V gene lost 6 bases and the J gene lost 6 bases, with 20 bases spanning the gap.

DNA of the CDR3: TGTGCCAGCAGTGAGGCACGGGGCGCGTCCTACAATGAGCAGTTCTTC. Protein: CASSEARGASYNEQFF. The rearrangement links TRBV6-4 to TRBJ2-1; either TRBD1 or TRBD2 may fit D (5 bases each). CDR1 is MRHNA and CDR2 is SNTAGT in the germline V gene. CDR3 length equals 16 residues. V was trimmed by 3 bases and J by 1 base, leaving 13 bases between them.

V gene TRBV30 combines with J gene TRBJ1-2, with D uncertain. CDR1 and CDR2 from the germline V gene are GTSNPN and SVGIG (reference sequence). Trimming took off 1 base at V and 6 bases at J, with 12 bases between the two ends. The CDR3 spans 13 residues. The CDR3 reads CAWSEGLKHGYTF. The CDR3 DNA is TGTGCCTGGAGTGAAGGACTAAAGCATGGCTACACCTTC.

This chain connects TRBV4-1 to TRBJ2-3; possibly TRBD2 for D (6 bases). The V gene lost 0 bases and the J gene lost 4 bases, with 11 bases spanning the gap. The CDR3 has 15 amino acids. Looked up from germline, CDR1 is MGHRA and CDR2 is YSYEKL. CDR3 sequence reads: CASSQEQGLADTQYF. CDR3 nucleotides: TGCGCCAGCAGCCAAGAGCAGGGACTGGCAGATACGCAGTATTTT.

This clone has just one count. The chain is built from TRBV7-3 and TRBJ2-7; a weak D match, TRBD2 (6 bases). The CDR3 has 13 residues. Between the trimmed V and J ends, which lost 5 bases and 8 bases, there was a span of 16 bases. Germline V CDR1 and CDR2: SGHTA, FQGTGA. CDR3 sequence reads: CASSLRDSLKQYF. CDR3 sequence (DNA): TGTGCCAGCAGCCTCCGGGACTCCCTGAAGCAGTACTTC. The full variable domain, with the rest looked up from reference TRBV7-3 and TRBJ2-7, is GAGVSQTPSNKVTEKGKYVELRCDPISGHTALYWYRQSLGQGPEFLIYFQGTGAADDSGLPNDRFFAVRPEGSVSTLKIQRTERGDSAVYLCASSLRDSLKQYFGPGTRLTVT.